These 16 T cell receptor beta chains share one sample of origin, sequenced in a study of T cells in Graves' hyperthyroidism and ophthalmopathy. Researchers amplified the TCR beta CDR3 regions from RNA transcripts. Carried out on the TCR CDR3, a first-round RT-PCR used the HTBI primer set. One entry per CDR3 protein results from TCRdb running MiXCR on the multiplex PCR reads. Of 530,000 or so distinct CDR3 sequences in the sample, 46% were seen once. Sequencing input: peripheral blood or thyroid tissue (not recorded which). The receptors were gathered from a woman aged 18-29 years with Graves' hyperthyroidism.

The sample holds many counts of this clonotype. This sequence joins TRBV12-5 and TRBJ2-7, with TRBD1 matching over 9 bases. The ends lost 6 bases at V and 3 bases at J; junction bases unmatched: 9. Germline V gene data show CDR1 as LGHNT and CDR2 as FRNRAP. The CDR3 runs to 15 residues. The CDR3: CASGHGTGPFYEQYF. The CDR3 nucleotides read TGTGCTAGTGGCCATGGGACAGGGCCTTTCTACGAGCAGTACTTC.

This clonotype was detected only a few times. A clone one base away is much larger, so this may be a read error. J is TRBJ2-7 and V is TRBV5-1; weak D call: TRBD1 (5 bases). Germline assignment: CDR1 SGHRS and CDR2 YFSETQ. This CDR3 spans 14 amino acids. Written as DNA, the CDR3 is TGCGCCAGCAGCCCCAGGGAACTCCCCTACGAGCAGCACTTC. It translates to CASSPRELPYEQHF.

This clonotype was seen ten or more times. The rearrangement uses TRBV2 and TRBJ2-7; D is unresolved. CDR1 is SNHLY and CDR2 is FYNNEI in the germline V gene. This CDR3 contains 13 residues. The V end lost 3 bases, the J end lost 2 bases, and 8 bases lay between the germline ends. The CDR3 DNA is TGTGCCAGCAGTGACCCCCCAACCTACGAGCAGTACTTC. Amino acid sequence: CASSDPPTYEQYF.

This clonotype was found many times. The rearrangement links TRBV7-9 to TRBJ2-2; possibly TRBD1 for D (7 bases). Germline CDR1 and CDR2: SEHNR and FQNEAQ (reference sequence). Trimming pared 5 bases from V and 6 bases from J, leaving 16 bases between. The CDR3 spans 15 residues. This CDR3 is CASSPIDREAGELFF. In nucleotides, the CDR3 is TGTGCCAGCAGCCCGATCGACAGGGAGGCCGGGGAGCTGTTTTTT.

This clonotype was seen only a few times. The V call is TRBV3-1, the J call TRBJ2-2; D is undetermined. In germline, CDR1 is LGHDT, CDR2 YNNKEL (reference sequence). This CDR3 is 15 amino acids long. Trimming left V 4 bases short and J 1 base short, with 10 bases between. CDR3 sequence: CASSRRTVNTGELFF. CDR3 sequence (DNA): TGTGCCAGCAGCCGCCGGACCGTGAACACCGGGGAGCTGTTTTTT.

Ten or more counts support this clonotype. The chain joins TRBV4-3 to TRBJ1-2; 8 bases agree with TRBD1. Germline V gene sequence: CDR1 LGHNA, CDR2 YSLEER. V lost 1 base, J lost 2 bases, and 6 bases stayed unmatched. This CDR3 contains 16 residues. CDR3 sequence (DNA): TGCGCCAGCAGCCAAGGCGCGCAGGGGGCAAACTATGGCTACACCTTC. It specifies CASSQGAQGANYGYTF.

This CDR3 is CASSEGGRPNEKLFF. DNA for the CDR3: TGTGCCAGCAGTGAAGGGGGACGGCCAAATGAAAAACTGTTTTTT. The V gene is TRBV2, the J gene TRBJ1-4; D possibly corresponds to TRBD1 (5 bases). In germline, CDR1 is SNHLY, CDR2 FYNNEI. This CDR3 has 15 residues. With 1 base removed from V and 5 bases from J, the gap between germline ends came to 11 bases.

This clonotype was found many times. The chain employs TRBV5-1 and TRBJ1-1; unclear D gene. Germline V gene data show CDR1 as SGHRS and CDR2 as YFSETQ. The CDR3 runs 14 residues. The V and J ends lost 3 bases and 1 base respectively, with 10 bases between them. DNA for the CDR3: TGCGCCAGCAGCTGGGGTCCGGGGAACACTGAAGCTTTCTTT. Translating gives CASSWGPGNTEAFF.

This clonotype was found many times. V is TRBV29-1 and J is TRBJ1-1; D ambiguous. V was trimmed by 0 bases and J by 10 bases, leaving 3 bases between them. The CDR3 extends over 9 amino acids. The germline V gene has CDR1 SQVTM and CDR2 ANQGSEA. CDR3 amino acids: CSVEEGAFF. CDR3 coding DNA: TGCAGCGTTGAAGAAGGAGCTTTCTTT.

The rearrangement links TRBV7-6 to TRBJ2-5, with no clear D. Deletions cut 5 bases from V and 9 bases from J, with 10 bases between. Germline V CDR1 and CDR2: SGHVS, FNYEAQ. The CDR3 sequence is 11 residues long. CDR3 coding DNA: TGTGCCAGCAGCCCCGAAGTGGCCCAGTACTTC. Its protein is CASSPEVAQYF.

This rearrangement joins TRBV3-1 to TRBJ2-7; weak D call: TRBD1 (6 bases). Between the trimmed V and J ends, which lost 3 bases and 3 bases, there was a span of 12 bases. The CDR3 is 14 amino acids. Looked up from germline, CDR1 is LGHDT and CDR2 is YNNKEL (reference sequence). Written as DNA, the CDR3 is TGTGCCAGCAGCCAGGGAGACAGGCGCTACGAGCAGTACTTC. Translating it yields CASSQGDRRYEQYF.

This clonotype was observed at least ten times. The genes are TRBV20-1 and TRBJ2-5, with TRBD2 matching over 7 bases. The V and J ends lost 3 bases and 2 bases, in that order; junction bases with no gene match: 6. CDR1 and CDR2 (germline): DFQATT, SNEGSKA (reference sequence). The CDR3 covers 14 residues. The CDR3 reads CSASEPGLQETQYF. In DNA, the CDR3 is TGCAGTGCTAGTGAACCGGGACTACAAGAGACCCAGTACTTC.

In its sample, this clonotype was seen a few times. The chain carries TRBV7-8 and TRBJ2-7; D unclear. The CDR3 runs 13 residues. With 5 bases removed from V and 3 bases from J, the gap between germline ends came to 11 bases. CDR1 and CDR2 (germline): SGHVS, FQNEAQ. In DNA, the CDR3 is TGTGCCAGCAGCCCCTACAGCAACTACGAGCAGTACTTC. This gives the protein CASSPYSNYEQYF.

The sample holds many counts of this clonotype. One junction end does not reproduce the germline sequence, and a read error may be involved. The J gene is TRBJ2-5, the V gene TRBV7-9; no definite D call. This CDR3 spans 15 amino acids. Germline assignment: CDR1 SEHNR and CDR2 FQNEAQ (reference sequence). The CDR3 protein is CASSPTSAGEEPQYF. The CDR3 coding sequence is TGTGCCAGCAGCCCCACAAGCGCAGGAGAAGAGCCCCAGTACTTC.

J is TRBJ2-6 and V is TRBV2, with 8 positions matching TRBD2. The CDR3 sequence is 16 residues long. V trimming: 8 bases; J trimming: 4 bases; junction bases outside the gene matches: 10. The germline V gene encodes CDR1 SNHLY and CDR2 FYNNEI. In nucleotides, the CDR3 is TGTGCCAGCGATAATGGCGGGAGGATGGGGGCCAACGTCCTGACTTTC. Amino acid sequence: CASDNGGRMGANVLTF.

This clonotype was counted ten times or more. The gene calls are TRBV20-1 and TRBJ2-7; TRBD2 aligns across 7 bases. From germline, CDR1 is DFQATT and CDR2 SNEGSKA (reference sequence). The CDR3 has 13 amino acids. Trimming removed 6 bases from V and 0 bases from J; junction bases left unmatched: 5. The CDR3 loop reads CSAPSSGSYEQYF. The CDR3 DNA sequence: TGCAGTGCCCCTTCTAGCGGCTCCTACGAGCAGTACTTC.